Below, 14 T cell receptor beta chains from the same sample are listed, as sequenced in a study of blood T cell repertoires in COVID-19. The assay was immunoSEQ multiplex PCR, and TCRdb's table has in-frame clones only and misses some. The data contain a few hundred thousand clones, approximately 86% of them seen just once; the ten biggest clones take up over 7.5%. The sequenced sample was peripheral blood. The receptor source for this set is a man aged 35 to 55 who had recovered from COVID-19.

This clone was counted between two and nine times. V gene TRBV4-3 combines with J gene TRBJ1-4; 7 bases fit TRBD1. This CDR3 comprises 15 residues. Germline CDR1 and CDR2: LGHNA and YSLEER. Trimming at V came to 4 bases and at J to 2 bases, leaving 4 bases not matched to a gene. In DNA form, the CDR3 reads TGCGCCAGCAGCCCGACAGGGATTACTAATGAAAAACTGTTTTTT. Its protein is CASSPTGITNEKLFF.

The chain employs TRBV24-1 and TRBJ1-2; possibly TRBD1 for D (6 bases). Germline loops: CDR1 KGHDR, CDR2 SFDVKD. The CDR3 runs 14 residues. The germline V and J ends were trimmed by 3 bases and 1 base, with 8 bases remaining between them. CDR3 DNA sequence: TGTGCCACCAGTGATAACAGGGTTAACTATGGCTACACCTTC. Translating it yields CATSDNRVNYGYTF.

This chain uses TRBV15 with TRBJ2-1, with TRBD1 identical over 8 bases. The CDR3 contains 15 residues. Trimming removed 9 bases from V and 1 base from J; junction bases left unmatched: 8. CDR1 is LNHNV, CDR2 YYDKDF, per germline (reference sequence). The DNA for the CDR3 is TGTGCCACAAGCCTCGACAGGGGTTCCTACAATGAGCAGTTCTTC. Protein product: CATSLDRGSYNEQFF.

The CDR3 DNA is TGTGCCAGCACCGAGCCAGAGGGACGACAGGAGAATGAGCAGTTCTTC. This gives the protein CASTEPEGRQENEQFF. V usage is TRBV3-1 (or the pseudogene TRBV3-2) and J usage is TRBJ2-1; D is perhaps TRBD1 (6 bases). Germline values: CDR1 LGHDT, CDR2 YNNKEL (reference sequence). The CDR3 is made up of 16 amino acids. Trimming took 7 bases from V and 7 from J, leaving 23 bases between them.

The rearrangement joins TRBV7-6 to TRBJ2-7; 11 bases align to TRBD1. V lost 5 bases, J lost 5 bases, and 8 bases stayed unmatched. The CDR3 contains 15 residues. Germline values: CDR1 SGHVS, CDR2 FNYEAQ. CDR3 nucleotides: TGTGCCAGCAGCGATCCGGGACAGGGGGATGACGAGCAGTACTTC. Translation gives CASSDPGQGDDEQYF.

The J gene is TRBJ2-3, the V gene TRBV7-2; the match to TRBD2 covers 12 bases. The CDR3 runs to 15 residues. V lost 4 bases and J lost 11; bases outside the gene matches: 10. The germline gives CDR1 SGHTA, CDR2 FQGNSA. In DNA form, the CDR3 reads TGTGCCAGCAGCTGGCTAGCGGGAGGGCCGAAGGAGCAGTATTTT. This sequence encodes CASSWLAGGPKEQYF.

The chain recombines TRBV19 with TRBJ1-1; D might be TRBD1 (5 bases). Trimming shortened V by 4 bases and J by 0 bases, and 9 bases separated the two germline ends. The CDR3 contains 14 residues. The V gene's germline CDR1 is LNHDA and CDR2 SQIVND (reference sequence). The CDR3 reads CASSTDRLNTEAFF. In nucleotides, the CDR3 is TGTGCCAGTAGTACCGACAGATTGAACACTGAAGCTTTCTTT.

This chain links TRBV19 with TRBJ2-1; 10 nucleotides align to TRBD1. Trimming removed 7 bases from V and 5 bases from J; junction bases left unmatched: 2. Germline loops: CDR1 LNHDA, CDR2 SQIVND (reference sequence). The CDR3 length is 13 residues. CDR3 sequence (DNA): TGTGCCAGTACGGACAGGGGGAACAATGAGCAGTTCTTC. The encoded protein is CASTDRGNNEQFF.

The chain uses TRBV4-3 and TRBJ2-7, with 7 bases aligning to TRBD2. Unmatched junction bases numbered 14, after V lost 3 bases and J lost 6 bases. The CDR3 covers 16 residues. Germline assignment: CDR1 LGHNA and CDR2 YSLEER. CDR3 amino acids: CASSQGRAGPLGEQYF. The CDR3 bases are TGCGCCAGCAGCCAGGGGAGGGCGGGGCCCCTAGGCGAGCAGTACTTC.

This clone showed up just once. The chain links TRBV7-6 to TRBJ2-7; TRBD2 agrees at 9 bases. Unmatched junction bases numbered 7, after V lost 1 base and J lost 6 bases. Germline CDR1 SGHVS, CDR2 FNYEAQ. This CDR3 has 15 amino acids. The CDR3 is CASSLGAGGPGEQYF. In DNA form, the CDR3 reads TGTGCCAGCAGCTTAGGGGCGGGAGGGCCCGGCGAGCAGTACTTC.

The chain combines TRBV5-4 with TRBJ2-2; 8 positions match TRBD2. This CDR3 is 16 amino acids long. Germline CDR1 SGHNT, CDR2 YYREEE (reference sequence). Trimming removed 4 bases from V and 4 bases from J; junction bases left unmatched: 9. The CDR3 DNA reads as TGTGCCAGCAGCGATAGCGGGGCACAGCGCACCGGGGAGCTGTTTTTT. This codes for CASSDSGAQRTGELFF. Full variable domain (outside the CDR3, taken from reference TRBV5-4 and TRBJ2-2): ETGVTQSPTHLIKTRGQQVTLRCSSQSGHNTVSWYQQALGQGPQFIFQYYREEENGRGNFPPRFSGLQFPNYSSELNVNALELDDSALYLCASSDSGAQRTGELFFGEGSRLTVL.

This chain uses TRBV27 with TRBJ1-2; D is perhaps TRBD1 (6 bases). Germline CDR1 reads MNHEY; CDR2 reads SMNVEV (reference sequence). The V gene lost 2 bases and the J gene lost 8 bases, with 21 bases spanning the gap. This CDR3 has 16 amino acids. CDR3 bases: TGTGCCAGCAGTTTAGGGGGCGCGAGGGGTGGAGGCGGCTACACCTTC. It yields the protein CASSLGGARGGGGYTF.

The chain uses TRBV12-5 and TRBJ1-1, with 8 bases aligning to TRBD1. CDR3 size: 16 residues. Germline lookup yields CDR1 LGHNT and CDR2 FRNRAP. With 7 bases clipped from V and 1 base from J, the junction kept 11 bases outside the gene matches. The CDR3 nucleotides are TGTGCTAGTGTGGAGACAGGGGCCCTGAAGAACACTGAAGCTTTCTTT. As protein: CASVETGALKNTEAFF.

This chain's CDR3 is CASSSGTSGSWYEQYF. CDR3 in DNA: TGTGCCAGCAGCTCCGGGACTAGCGGGAGTTGGTACGAGCAGTACTTC. This rearrangement joins TRBV11-2 to TRBJ2-7, with 14 bases lining up with TRBD2. V lost 4 bases to trimming and J lost 4 bases; unmatched junction nucleotides: 6. Germline assignment: CDR1 SGHAT and CDR2 FQNNGV. The CDR3 extends over 16 amino acids.